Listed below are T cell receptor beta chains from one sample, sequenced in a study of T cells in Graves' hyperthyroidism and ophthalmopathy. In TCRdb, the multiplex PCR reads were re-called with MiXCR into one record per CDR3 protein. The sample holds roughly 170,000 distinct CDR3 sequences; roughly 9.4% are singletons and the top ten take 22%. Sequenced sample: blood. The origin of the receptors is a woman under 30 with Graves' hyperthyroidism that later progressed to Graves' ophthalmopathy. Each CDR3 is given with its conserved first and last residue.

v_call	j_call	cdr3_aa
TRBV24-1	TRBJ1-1	CATSGDRGTEAFF
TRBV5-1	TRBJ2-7	CASSTSSGRAHEQYF
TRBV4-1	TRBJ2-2	CASRLRATGELFF
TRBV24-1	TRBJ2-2	CATSPAGLRGPHLNTGELFF
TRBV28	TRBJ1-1	CASSRISEAFF
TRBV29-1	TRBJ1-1	CSVATGSFVNTEAFF
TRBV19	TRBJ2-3	CASSPMTGGAADTQYF
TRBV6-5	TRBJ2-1	CASSFRDRYNEQFF
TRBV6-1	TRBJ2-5	CASSPGGGRETQYF
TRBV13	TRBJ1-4	CASRRQGVLEKLFF
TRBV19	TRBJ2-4	CASSVRGDGGKNIQYF
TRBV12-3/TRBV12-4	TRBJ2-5	CASSFRTSERGSPQETQYF
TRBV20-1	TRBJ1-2	CSATPAGGREANYGYTF
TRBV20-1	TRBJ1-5	CSARRGGAVNQPQHF
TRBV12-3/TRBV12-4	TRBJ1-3	CASSGTGGNTIYF
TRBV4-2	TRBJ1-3	CASSQGQGPGNTIYF
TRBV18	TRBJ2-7	CASSPPSGISYEQYF
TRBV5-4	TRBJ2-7	CASSLAGQVTEQYF
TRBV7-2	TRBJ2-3	CASSPGVGRTDTQYF
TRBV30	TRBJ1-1	CAWSVSRRAFF
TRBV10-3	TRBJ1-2	CAIKTEGSRPGGTGGNYGYTF
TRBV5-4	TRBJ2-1	CASSLGARDNEQFF
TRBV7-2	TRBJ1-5	CASSGEGQPNQPQHF
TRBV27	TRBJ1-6	CASSLTEDKNSPLHF
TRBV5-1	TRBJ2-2	CASSLTSGALNTGELFF
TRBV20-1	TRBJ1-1	CSANTGNTEAFF
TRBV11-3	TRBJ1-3	CASSLGQDSGNTIYF
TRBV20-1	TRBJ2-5	CSARSDGPGETQYF
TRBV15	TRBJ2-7	CATSPLGRTDEQYF
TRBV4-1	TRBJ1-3	CASGQAVAAPSSYF
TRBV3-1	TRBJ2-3	CASSRINGDTQYF
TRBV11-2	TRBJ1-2	CASSLARAGEYGYTF
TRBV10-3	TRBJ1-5	CAISQDGNSNQPQHF
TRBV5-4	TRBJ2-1	CASSIRVDNEQFF
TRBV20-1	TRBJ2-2	CSAREEGVRNTGELFF
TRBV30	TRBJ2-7	CAWTPTDRGRAYEQYF
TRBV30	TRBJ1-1	CAWSLNTEAFF
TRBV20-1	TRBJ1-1	CSAREWGPNTEAFF
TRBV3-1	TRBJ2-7	CASSRDGGTEQYF
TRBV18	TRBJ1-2	CASSPRDNWGNGYTF
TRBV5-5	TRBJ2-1	CASSLDRGIYNEQFF
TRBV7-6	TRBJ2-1	CASSLDRFSSYNEQFF
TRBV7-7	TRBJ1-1	CASSLAMETEAFF
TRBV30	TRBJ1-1	CAWSRDTEAFF
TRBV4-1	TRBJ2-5	CASSQWQAETQYF
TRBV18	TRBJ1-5	CASSRGVGREQPQHF
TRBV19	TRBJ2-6	CASSPGGFGANVLTF
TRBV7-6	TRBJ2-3	CASSPSGAYTDTQYF
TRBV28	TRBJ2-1	CASSPLGVSYNEQFF
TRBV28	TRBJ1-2	CASSFFLAGGDEDGYTF
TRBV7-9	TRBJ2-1	CASSTQGADNEQFF
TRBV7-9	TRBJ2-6	CASSSTGTLSGANVLTF
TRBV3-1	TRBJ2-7	CASSQDLGGRIAYEQYF
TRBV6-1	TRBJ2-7	CASSDLGQPYYEQYF
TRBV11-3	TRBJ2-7	CASSLAGESSYEQYF
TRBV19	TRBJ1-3	CASSPTYTSGNTIYF
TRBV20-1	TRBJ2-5	CSATWTTQETQYF
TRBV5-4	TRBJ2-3	CASSLASAGATDTQYF
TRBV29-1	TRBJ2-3	CSVGRSTDTQYF
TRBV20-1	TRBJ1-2	CSASEGTRGYTF